Sequencing of this TCR beta chain was carried out in a study of blood T cell repertoires in COVID-19. The V gene's germline CDR1 is SQVTM and CDR2 ANQGSEA. The CDR3 has 12 amino acids. The V segment lost 7 bases and the J segment 5 bases; nucleotides outside the gene matches: 7. Authors' processing steps: The authors estimated nucleated cell counts from reference gene primer amplification. Repertoires were generated with immunoSEQ multiplex PCR, while TCRdb's copy carries only in-frame clones and drops some. D and trimming come from the DNA, and the V and J calls and clone size come from that table. Counted here are 200,000 to 300,000 clones, around 88% occurring once; the ten biggest clones make up approximately 2%. This clone was found once.

The sample comprised peripheral blood. This sequence originates from a man under 40 with active or convalescent COVID-19. V gene TRBV29-1 combines with J gene TRBJ1-1, with TRBD1 matching over 7 bases. The CDR3 bases are TGCAGCGGCTCAGGGGGGTCTACTGAAGCTTTCTTT. Its translation is CSGSGGSTEAFF.